Below, 8 T cell receptor beta chains from the same sample are listed, as sequenced in a study of CD8 T cells in ankylosing spondylitis. TCRdb used MiXCR to reprocess the 5' RACE reads, holding one entry per CDR3 protein. The sample lists about 220,000 distinct CDR3 sequences, approximately 10% seen once, with under 25% in the top ten. The sequenced material came from blood, either unsorted or a sorted T cell fraction (not recorded which). The receptors were gathered from a male donor with ankylosing spondylitis or in good health (not recorded which).

This clonotype has a handful of counts. The chain is built from TRBV5-1 and TRBJ2-1; either TRBD1 or TRBD2 may fit D (5 bases each). CDR3 length equals 14 residues. Germline loops: CDR1 SGHRS, CDR2 YFSETQ. Trimming took off 7 bases at V and 2 bases at J, with 13 bases between the two ends. The CDR3 DNA sequence: TGCGCCAGCGCTTCTCAGGGACCCTACAATGAGCAGTTCTTC. Its protein is CASASQGPYNEQFF.

As regards this clonotype: At one end, the junction sequence differs from germline, possibly due to a read error. V usage is TRBV7-2 and J usage is TRBJ2-7; TRBD1 matches at 7 bases. Per germline, CDR1 SGHTA and CDR2 FQGNSA. The CDR3 has 14 residues. CDR3: CASSSTGSSYEPYF. In nucleotides, the CDR3 is TGTGCCAGCAGCTCGACAGGGAGCTCCTACGAGCCGTACTTC.

Points on this clonotype: Sequence at one end of the junction differs from germline and may be a read error. The chain carries TRBV5-8 and TRBJ1-5; D uncertain. CDR1 is SGHTS and CDR2 is YDEGEE in the germline V gene. The CDR3 consists of 13 residues. Here the CDR3 reads CASSLGLNQPPHF. CDR3 DNA: TGTGCCAGCAGCTTGGGGCTCAATCAGCCCCCGCATTTT.

This clonotype was picked up many times. The chain couples TRBV20-1 to TRBJ2-1, with 8 bases that match TRBD2. The CDR3 length is 14 residues. J lost 6 bases, V lost 3 bases, and 7 bases had no gene match. CDR1 and CDR2 (germline): DFQATT, SNEGSKA (reference sequence). The CDR3, as DNA: TGCAGTGCTAGCCGAGCGGGGGAGACCAATGAGCAGTTCTTC. It yields the protein CSASRAGETNEQFF.

The chain recombines TRBV20-1 with TRBJ1-5; D is perhaps TRBD1 (6 bases). Germline V gives CDR1 DFQATT, CDR2 SNEGSKA (reference sequence). Trimming cost V 3 bases and J 2 bases, with 11 bases left between them. This CDR3 is 14 amino acids long. The CDR3 DNA follows: TGCAGTGCTAGGGGGGGCGCGGGCAATCAGCCCCAGCATTTT. The encoded protein is CSARGGAGNQPQHF.

This chain links TRBV2 with TRBJ1-4; D is ambiguous. The CDR3 has 13 amino acids. Germline lookup yields CDR1 SNHLY and CDR2 FYNNEI. Trimming cost V 6 bases and J 0 bases, with 5 bases left between them. The CDR3 bases are TGTGCCAGCAGGACGGCAACTAATGAAAAACTGTTTTTT. Encoded protein: CASRTATNEKLFF.

This clonotype was detected ten times or more. The chain combines TRBV3-1 with TRBJ2-5, with D maybe TRBD1 (5 bases). The CDR3 totals 14 residues. The ends were cut back, 1 base at V and 5 bases at J, with 11 bases in the middle. In germline, CDR1 is LGHDT, CDR2 YNNKEL (reference sequence). For the CDR3, the DNA is TGTGCCAGCAGCCAAGTAACAGGCAGCGAGACCCAGTACTTC. It is translated as CASSQVTGSETQYF.

This clonotype was seen more than once but under ten times. The gene calls are TRBV5-1 and TRBJ2-3, with D hard to call. The length of the CDR3 is 15 residues. V was shortened by 0 bases and J by 6 bases, with 14 bases between the two germline ends. CDR1 is SGHRS, CDR2 YFSETQ, per germline. This CDR3 reads CASSLAPPETDTQYF. CDR3 DNA: TGCGCCAGCAGCTTGGCCCCCCCCGAAACCGATACGCAGTATTTT.